These 7 T cell receptor beta chains came from one sample sequenced in a study of monozygotic twins with inflammatory bowel disease. One entry per CDR3 protein, without DNA, is what TCRdb gives after re-calling the 5' RACE reads. Recorded here are over 90,000 distinct CDR3 sequences; the top ten clones represent approximately 2%. The source material was blood. The receptors originated from a human donor with ulcerative colitis or Crohn's disease, or a healthy co-twin of an affected twin (not recorded which).

The CDR3 here is CASSEGPGETQYF. The V and J genes are TRBV9 and TRBJ2-5; TCRdb's assignment of TRBD1 cannot be checked, as there is no DNA. The germline V gene encodes CDR1 SGDLS and CDR2 YYNGEE. The CDR3 consists of 13 residues.

The genes are TRBV19 and TRBJ2-1; the D call from TCRdb, TRBD2, cannot be confirmed without DNA. The CDR3 spans 15 residues. Germline values: CDR1 LNHDA, CDR2 SQIVND (reference sequence). CDR3 sequence reads: CASSPSGSGGSEQFF. Together with reference TRBV19 and TRBJ2-1, the CDR3 gives the full variable domain: DGGITQSPKYLFRKEGQNVTLSCEQNLNHDAMYWYRQDPGQGLRLIYYSQIVNDFQKGDIAEGYSVSREKKESFPLTVTSAQKNPTAFYLCASSPSGSGGSEQFFGPGTRLTVL.

The J gene is TRBJ2-1, the V gene TRBV2; the TCRdb D gene call, TRBD2, has no DNA to confirm it. The length of the CDR3 is 12 residues. CDR1 SNHLY and CDR2 FYNNEI come from the germline V gene. The chain's CDR3 is CASSETASVQFF.

The chain recombines TRBV7-2 with TRBJ2-3. The CDR3 length is 16 residues. Looked up from germline, CDR1 is SGHTA and CDR2 is FQGNSA. CDR3: CASSLGLAGGTDTQYF. The entire variable domain, with the rest obtained from reference TRBV7-2 and TRBJ2-3, is as follows: GAGVSQSPSNKVTEKGKDVELRCDPISGHTALYWYRQSLGQGLEFLIYFQGNSAPDKSGLPSDRFSAERTGGSVSTLTIQRTQQEDSAVYLCASSLGLAGGTDTQYFGPGTRLTVL.

V is TRBV15 and J is TRBJ1-1; TCRdb lists TRBD1, though no DNA is available to test this call. Germline-derived CDR1 and CDR2 are LNHNV and YYDKDF (reference sequence). CDR3 length equals 13 residues. The CDR3 spells CATSRSGTAEAFF.

The V call is TRBV13, the J call TRBJ2-1; TCRdb outputs TRBD1, but without DNA this stays unchecked. Germline loops: CDR1 PRHDT, CDR2 FYEKMQ (reference sequence). The CDR3 consists of 13 residues. The CDR3 region is CASSFTGDNEQFF. The full variable domain, completed using reference TRBV13 and TRBJ2-1, is AAGVIQSPRHLIKEKRETATLKCYPIPRHDTVYWYQQGPGQDPQFLISFYEKMQSDKGSIPDRFSAQQFSDYHSELNMSSLELGDSALYFCASSFTGDNEQFFGPGTRLTVL.

V usage is TRBV5-1 and J usage is TRBJ2-5; TCRdb indicates TRBD2, and absent DNA this call remains unverified. The CDR3 is 16 residues long. The germline gives CDR1 SGHRS, CDR2 YFSETQ. The CDR3 sequence: CASSSGLAGAQETQYF.